This is a list of T cell receptor beta chains from one sample in a study of OX40 agonist ivuxolimab in advanced cancers. Clones were read by immunoSEQ multiplex PCR, and TCRdb kept only the in-frame ones, dropping some. The data contain some 9,500 clones, about 89% of them singletons. Sequences were derived from CD4+ or CD8+ T cells sorted from blood, sampled in a trial of the OX40 agonist ivuxolimab. These TCRs come from an adult with an advanced solid tumor such as melanoma, head and neck, liver or kidney cancer. Both conserved end residues are part of each CDR3. A D gene is named only where the DNA matches it firmly. A clone size is listed for some rows: how often the clone was seen (once, few, many), or a class if it is expanded.

TRBJ2-7,13,TRBV11-1,NA,NA,CASSLGSIYEQYF,TGTGCCAGCAGCTTAGGGTCTATCTACGAGCAGTACTTC
TRBJ1-1,12,TRBV30,few,NA,CAWSQSNTEAFF,TGTGCCTGGAGCCAGTCGAACACTGAAGCTTTCTTT
TRBJ2-3,15,TRBV7-9,NA,NA,CASSFRRGLTDTQYF,TGTGCCAGCAGCTTCCGCCGGGGTCTCACAGATACGCAGTATTTT
TRBJ2-3,14,TRBV5-1,once,TRBD2,CASSLAGGMDTQYF,TGCGCCAGCAGCTTGGCGGGAGGGATGGATACGCAGTATTTT
TRBJ1-2,13,TRBV27,NA,NA,CASSPRGFDGYTF,TGTGCCAGCAGTCCCAGGGGCTTTGATGGCTACACCTTC
TRBJ2-5,16,TRBV7-9,NA,NA,CASSSGSGLAGETQYF,TGTGCCAGCAGCTCCGGCTCCGGACTCGCGGGGGAGACCCAGTACTTC
TRBJ2-2,13,TRBV11-2,NA,NA,CASSLEGQGELFF,TGTGCCAGCAGCTTAGAGGGCCAGGGGGAGCTGTTTTTT
TRBJ2-7,15,TRBV19,NA,TRBD2,CASSLSGSDLWEQYF,TGTGCCAGTAGTCTTAGCGGGAGCGATTTATGGGAGCAGTACTTC
TRBJ2-6,15,TRBV25-1,NA,NA,CASSESGSGANVLTF,TGTGCCAGCAGTGAATCAGGGTCTGGGGCCAACGTCCTGACTTTC
TRBJ2-3,15,TRBV7-9,NA,TRBD1,CASTRQGISTDTQYF,TGTGCCAGCACCAGACAGGGGATTTCGACAGATACGCAGTATTTT
TRBJ2-7,16,TRBV6-5,few,NA,CASSYSTSFGSYEQYF,TGTGCCAGCAGTTACTCGACTAGTTTCGGCTCCTACGAGCAGTACTTC
TRBJ2-7,15,TRBV5-1,NA,NA,CASSFSGSSQYEQYF,TGCGCCAGCAGCTTCAGCGGTTCCTCTCAATACGAGCAGTACTTC
TRBJ1-2,15,TRBV5-5,NA,NA,CASSLGVVANYGYTF,TGTGCCAGCAGCTTGGGGGTAGTAGCGAACTATGGCTACACCTTC
TRBJ1-4,16,TRBV28,NA,NA,CASSSRGHGGEEKLFF,TGTGCCAGCAGTTCGAGAGGGCACGGGGGAGAGGAAAAACTGTTTTTT
TRBJ1-2,11,TRBV29-1,NA,TRBD1,CSAGTGVGYTF,TGCAGCGCGGGGACAGGGGTAGGCTACACCTTC
TRBJ2-5,13,TRBV7-9,NA,NA,CASSSGPIETQYF,TGTGCCAGCAGCTCTGGGCCTATAGAGACCCAGTACTTC
TRBJ2-7,14,TRBV6-1,NA,NA,CASMAERGPYEQYF,TGTGCCAGCATGGCCGAGAGAGGACCCTACGAGCAGTACTTC
TRBJ2-1,17,TRBV10-3,once,TRBD2,CAISEPSGSPSYNEQFF,TGTGCCATCAGTGAGCCTAGCGGGTCCCCCTCCTACAATGAGCAGTTCTTC
TRBJ2-5,15,TRBV5-4,NA,TRBD2,CASSRKRGGGETQYF,TGTGCCAGCAGCAGGAAGCGGGGTGGGGGAGAGACCCAGTACTTC
TRBJ2-1,11,TRBV7-3,NA,NA,CASSFGDEQFF,TGTGCCAGCAGCTTTGGGGATGAGCAGTTCTTC
TRBJ2-3,14,TRBV7-3,NA,TRBD1,CASSADRGPDTQYF,TGTGCCAGCAGCGCAGACAGGGGGCCGGATACGCAGTATTTT
TRBJ1-4,13,TRBV27,few,NA,CASAGHLEEKLFF,TGTGCCAGCGCCGGACATTTGGAGGAAAAACTGTTTTTT
TRBJ1-4,15,TRBV4-1,NA,NA,CASSHGWIGGEKLFF,TGCGCCAGCAGCCACGGCTGGATCGGAGGGGAAAAACTGTTTTTT
TRBJ2-2,15,TRBV18,once,NA,CASSLQGLETGELFF,TGTGCCAGCTCACTCCAGGGGTTGGAAACCGGGGAGCTGTTTTTT
TRBJ2-1,15,TRBV10-3,NA,NA,CAISESSLASNEQFF,TGTGCCATCAGTGAGTCGTCGCTAGCGTCCAATGAGCAGTTCTTC
TRBJ2-5,15,TRBV7-2,NA,NA,CASSFSVGSQETQYF,TGTGCCAGCAGCTTTTCCGTGGGTAGCCAAGAGACCCAGTACTTC
TRBJ1-5,15,TRBV10-2,NA,TRBD1,CASSERQGALQPQHF,TGCGCCAGCAGTGAACGACAGGGGGCTTTGCAGCCCCAGCATTTT
TRBJ1-2,15,TRBV27,NA,NA,CASSLGFSGGYGYTF,TGTGCCAGCAGTTTGGGTTTCTCCGGGGGCTATGGCTACACCTTC
TRBJ2-5,16,TRBV4-2,NA,TRBD2,CASSQVNSGGVETQYF,TGTGCCAGCAGCCAAGTTAATAGCGGGGGAGTAGAGACCCAGTACTTC
TRBJ2-3,15,TRBV2,NA,TRBD2,CASSGEGREADTQYF,TGTGCCAGCAGTGGGGAGGGGAGAGAGGCAGATACGCAGTATTTT
TRBJ1-6,13,TRBV4-2,NA,NA,CASNGRRESPLHF,TGTGCCAGCAACGGGCGGAGGGAATCACCCCTCCACTTT
TRBJ1-4,15,TRBV7-8,NA,NA,CASSSQQGFNEKLFF,TGTGCCAGCAGCTCGCAACAGGGCTTTAATGAAAAACTGTTTTTT
TRBJ2-7,12,TRBV10-3,few,NA,CAISRQGGEQYF,TGTGCCATCAGTAGACAGGGAGGGGAGCAGTACTTC
TRBJ2-1,16,TRBV4-2,NA,TRBD2,CASSQDTSGSYNEQFF,TGTGCCAGCAGCCAAGATACTAGCGGGAGCTACAATGAGCAGTTCTTC
TRBJ2-1,12,TRBV5-6,NA,NA,CASSFEGDEQFF,TGTGCCAGCAGCTTCGAGGGCGATGAGCAGTTCTTC
TRBJ2-1,15,TRBV7-7,NA,NA,CASSLNPRGDNEQFF,TGTGCTAGCAGCTTAAATCCCCGGGGAGACAATGAGCAGTTCTTC
TRBJ2-3,16,TRBV5-1,NA,NA,CASSLAGRGVGDTQYF,TGCGCCAGCAGCTTGGCCGGTCGGGGCGTCGGAGATACGCAGTATTTT
TRBJ2-3,13,TRBV29-1,NA,NA,CSAPRGPTDTQYF,TGCAGCGCACCCCGAGGGCCAACAGATACGCAGTATTTT
TRBJ2-5,15,TRBV30,NA,TRBD2,CAWSWGGGGRETQYF,TGTGCCTGGAGCTGGGGAGGCGGGGGGAGGGAGACCCAGTACTTC
TRBJ1-6,17,TRBV28,NA,NA,CASSSGASGFYNSPLHF,TGTGCCAGCAGTTCCGGGGCTAGCGGCTTCTATAATTCACCCCTCCACTTT
TRBJ2-3,17,TRBV9,NA,TRBD2,CASSGSPGGRMSDTQYF,TGTGCCAGCAGCGGCTCCCCGGGCGGGAGGATGTCAGATACGCAGTATTTT
TRBJ2-5,16,TRBV28,NA,TRBD2,CASSLSSPVGGETQYF,TGTGCCAGCAGTTTATCCTCCCCGGTGGGGGGGGAGACCCAGTACTTC
TRBJ2-5,13,TRBV18,NA,NA,CASSQGLQETQYF,TGTGCCAGCTCCCAGGGACTGCAAGAGACCCAGTACTTC
TRBJ2-1,13,TRBV19,NA,NA,CASSQGLVDEQFF,TGTGCCAGTAGTCAGGGATTGGTGGATGAGCAGTTCTTC
TRBJ1-6,14,TRBV11-2,NA,NA,CASSPREGNSPLHF,TGTGCCAGCAGCCCCCGCGAGGGGAATTCACCCCTCCACTTT
TRBJ2-2,15,TRBV7-9,NA,NA,CASSLDAGNTGELFF,TGTGCCAGCAGCTTAGATGCTGGGAACACCGGGGAGCTGTTTTTT
TRBJ2-2,15,TRBV7-9,NA,TRBD1,CASSRDRLELGELFF,TGTGCCAGCAGCCGGGACAGGCTAGAGTTGGGGGAGCTGTTTTTT
TRBJ2-1,15,TRBV7-3,NA,TRBD2,CASSQREGTYNEQFF,TGTGCCAGCAGCCAGCGGGAGGGTACCTACAATGAGCAGTTCTTC
TRBJ1-5,14,TRBV7-2,NA,NA,CASSLRQGGQPQHF,TGTGCCAGCAGCCTCAGGCAGGGAGGTCAGCCCCAGCATTTT
TRBJ1-4,14,TRBV7-2,NA,NA,CASSLGGSNEKLFF,TGTGCCAGCAGCTTAGGGGGGTCTAATGAAAAACTGTTTTTT
TRBJ2-1,13,TRBV6-5,NA,TRBD2,CASRGGPVNEQFF,TGTGCCAGCAGGGGAGGGCCGGTCAATGAGCAGTTCTTC